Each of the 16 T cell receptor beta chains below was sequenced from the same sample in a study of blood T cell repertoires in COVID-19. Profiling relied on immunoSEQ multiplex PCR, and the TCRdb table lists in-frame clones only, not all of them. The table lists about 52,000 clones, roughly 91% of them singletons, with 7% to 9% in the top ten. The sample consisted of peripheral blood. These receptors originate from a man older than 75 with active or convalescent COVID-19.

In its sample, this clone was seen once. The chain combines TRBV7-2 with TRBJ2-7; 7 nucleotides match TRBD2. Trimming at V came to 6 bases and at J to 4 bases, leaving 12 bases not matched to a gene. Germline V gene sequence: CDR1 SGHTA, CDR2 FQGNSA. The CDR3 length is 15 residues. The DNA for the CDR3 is TGTGCCAGCAGTTTCGGCGCGGGAGCTCAGTACGAGCAGTACTTC. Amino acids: CASSFGAGAQYEQYF.

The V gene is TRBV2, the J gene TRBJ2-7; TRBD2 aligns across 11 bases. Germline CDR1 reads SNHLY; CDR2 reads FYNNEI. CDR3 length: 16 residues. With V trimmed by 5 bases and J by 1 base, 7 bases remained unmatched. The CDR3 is CASSSKTSGASYEQYF. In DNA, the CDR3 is TGTGCCAGCAGTTCCAAGACTAGCGGGGCTTCCTACGAGCAGTACTTC.

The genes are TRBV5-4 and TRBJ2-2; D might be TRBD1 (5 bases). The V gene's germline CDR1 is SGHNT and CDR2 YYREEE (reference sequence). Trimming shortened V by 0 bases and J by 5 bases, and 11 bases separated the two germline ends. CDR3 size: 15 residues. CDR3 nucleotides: TGTGCCAGCAGCTTGGAATTTAGGGGAACCGGGGAGCTGTTTTTT. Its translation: CASSLEFRGTGELFF.

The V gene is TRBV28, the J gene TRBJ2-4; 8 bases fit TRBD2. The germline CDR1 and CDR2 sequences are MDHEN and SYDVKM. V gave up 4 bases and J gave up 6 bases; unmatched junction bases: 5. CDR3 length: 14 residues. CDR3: CASSSISGVNIQYF. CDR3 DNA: TGTGCCAGCAGTTCCATTAGCGGGGTAAACATTCAGTACTTC.

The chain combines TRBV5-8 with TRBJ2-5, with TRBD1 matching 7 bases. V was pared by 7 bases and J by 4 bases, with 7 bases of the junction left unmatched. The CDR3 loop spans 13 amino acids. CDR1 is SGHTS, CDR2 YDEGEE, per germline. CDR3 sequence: CASLLTGRETQYF. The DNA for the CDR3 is TGTGCCAGCTTATTGACAGGGCGAGAGACCCAGTACTTC.

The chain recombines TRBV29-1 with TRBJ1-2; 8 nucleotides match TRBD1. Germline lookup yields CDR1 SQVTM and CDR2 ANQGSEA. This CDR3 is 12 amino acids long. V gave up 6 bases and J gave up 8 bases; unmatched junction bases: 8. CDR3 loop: CSVSGGHDGYTF. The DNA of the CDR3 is TGCAGCGTGTCAGGGGGCCATGACGGCTACACCTTC.

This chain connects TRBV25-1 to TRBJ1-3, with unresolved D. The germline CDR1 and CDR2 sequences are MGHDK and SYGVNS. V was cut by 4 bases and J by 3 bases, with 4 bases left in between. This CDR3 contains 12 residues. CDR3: CASSVYGNTIYF. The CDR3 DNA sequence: TGTGCCAGCAGTGTTTATGGAAACACCATATATTTT. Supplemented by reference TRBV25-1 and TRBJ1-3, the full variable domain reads EADIYQTPRYLVIGTGKKITLECSQTMGHDKMYWYQQDPGMELHLIHYSYGVNSTEKGDLSSESTVSRIRTEHFPLTLESARPSHTSQYLCASSVYGNTIYFGEGSWLTVV.

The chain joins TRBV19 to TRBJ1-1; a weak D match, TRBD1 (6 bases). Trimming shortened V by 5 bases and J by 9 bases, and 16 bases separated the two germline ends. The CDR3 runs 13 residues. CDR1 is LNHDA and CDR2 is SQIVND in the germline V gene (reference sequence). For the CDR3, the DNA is TGTGCCAGTAGTGTACAGGGATTGGGGAAAGCTTTCTTT. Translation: CASSVQGLGKAFF. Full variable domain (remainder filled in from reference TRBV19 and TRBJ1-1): DGGITQSPKYLFRKEGQNVTLSCEQNLNHDAMYWYRQDPGQGLRLIYYSQIVNDFQKGDIAEGYSVSREKKESFPLTVTSAQKNPTAFYLCASSVQGLGKAFFGQGTRLTVV.

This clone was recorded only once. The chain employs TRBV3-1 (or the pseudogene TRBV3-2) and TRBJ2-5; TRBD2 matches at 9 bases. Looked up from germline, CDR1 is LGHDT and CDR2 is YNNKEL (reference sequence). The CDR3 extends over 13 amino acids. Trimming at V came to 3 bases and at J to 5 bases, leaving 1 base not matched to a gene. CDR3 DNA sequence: TGTGCCAGCAGCCAGGGACTAGCTGAGACCCAGTACTTC. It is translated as CASSQGLAETQYF.

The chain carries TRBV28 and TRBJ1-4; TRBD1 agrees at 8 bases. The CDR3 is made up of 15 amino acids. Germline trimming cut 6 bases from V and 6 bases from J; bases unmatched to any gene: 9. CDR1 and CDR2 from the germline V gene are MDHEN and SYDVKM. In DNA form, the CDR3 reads TGTGCCAGCAGATCCGGGACAGGAGCGTATGAAAAACTGTTTTTT. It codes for CASRSGTGAYEKLFF.

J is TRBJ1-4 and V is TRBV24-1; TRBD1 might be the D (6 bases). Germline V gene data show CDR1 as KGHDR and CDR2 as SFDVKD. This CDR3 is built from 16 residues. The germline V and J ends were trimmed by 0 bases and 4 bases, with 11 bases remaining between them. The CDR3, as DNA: TGTGCCACCAGTGATTTGGACAGGTCGGGTAATGAAAAACTGTTTTTT. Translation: CATSDLDRSGNEKLFF.

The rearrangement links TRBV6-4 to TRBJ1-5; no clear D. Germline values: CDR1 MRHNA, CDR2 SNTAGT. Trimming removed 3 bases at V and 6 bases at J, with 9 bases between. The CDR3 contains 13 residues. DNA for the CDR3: TGTGCCAGCAGTGAATCATTCGGTCAGCCCCAGCATTTT. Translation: CASSESFGQPQHF.

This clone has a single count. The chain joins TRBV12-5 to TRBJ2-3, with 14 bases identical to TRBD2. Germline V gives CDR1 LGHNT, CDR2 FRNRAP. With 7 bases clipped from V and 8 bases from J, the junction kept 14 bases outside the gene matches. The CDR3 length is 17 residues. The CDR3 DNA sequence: TGTGCTAGTGCCAACTCGGGACTAGCGGGGGCGGGGGCTACGCAGTATTTT. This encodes CASANSGLAGAGATQYF.

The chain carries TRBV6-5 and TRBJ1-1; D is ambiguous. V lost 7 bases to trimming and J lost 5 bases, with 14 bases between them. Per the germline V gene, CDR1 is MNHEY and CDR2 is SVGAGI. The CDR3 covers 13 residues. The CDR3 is CASISVRETEAFF. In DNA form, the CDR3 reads TGTGCCAGCATTTCTGTCCGGGAGACTGAAGCTTTCTTT.

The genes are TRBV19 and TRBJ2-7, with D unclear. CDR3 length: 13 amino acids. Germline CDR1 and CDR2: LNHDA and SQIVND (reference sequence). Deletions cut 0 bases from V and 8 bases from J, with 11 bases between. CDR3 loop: CASSIDPGSQQYF. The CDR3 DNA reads TGTGCCAGTAGTATAGATCCAGGTTCCCAGCAGTACTTC. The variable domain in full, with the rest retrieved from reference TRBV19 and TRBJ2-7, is DGGITQSPKYLFRKEGQNVTLSCEQNLNHDAMYWYRQDPGQGLRLIYYSQIVNDFQKGDIAEGYSVSREKKESFPLTVTSAQKNPTAFYLCASSIDPGSQQYFGPGTRLTVT.

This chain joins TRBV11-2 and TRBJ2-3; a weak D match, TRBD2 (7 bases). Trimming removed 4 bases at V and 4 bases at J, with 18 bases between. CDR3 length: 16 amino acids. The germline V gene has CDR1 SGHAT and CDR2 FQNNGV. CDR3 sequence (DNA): TGTGCCAGCAGCTCCCGAGGGGGGGGCGTTGCAGATACGCAGTATTTT. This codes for CASSSRGGGVADTQYF.